One sample yielded the 3 T cell receptor beta chains listed below, sequenced in a study of blood T cell repertoires in COVID-19. Profiled with immunoSEQ multiplex PCR; TCRdb holds only in-frame clones, not every one. The sample has about 270,000 clones, around 89% seen once. Sequenced material: PBMCs or T cells enriched from blood (not recorded which). Receptor source: a woman aged 18-35 years who had recovered from COVID-19.

This chain uses TRBV5-1 with TRBJ2-3; 10 nucleotides agree with TRBD2. With V trimmed by 2 bases and J by 4 bases, 4 bases remained unmatched. The germline gives CDR1 SGHRS, CDR2 YFSETQ. This CDR3 has 15 residues. The CDR3 region is CASSFSGGSADTQYF. CDR3 DNA sequence: TGCGCCAGCAGCTTTAGCGGGGGGTCGGCAGATACGCAGTATTTT.

V gene TRBV29-1 combines with J gene TRBJ1-1; D gene ambiguous. Trimming took 3 bases from V and 8 from J, leaving 7 bases between them. CDR3 length: 10 residues. The germline gives CDR1 SQVTM, CDR2 ANQGSEA. The CDR3 DNA reads TGCAGCGTTGAGGGAGGGGAAGCTTTCTTT. Translation gives CSVEGGEAFF.

The chain links TRBV5-1 to TRBJ2-1; 15 bases line up with TRBD2. The V gene's germline CDR1 is SGHRS and CDR2 YFSETQ. V was clipped by 4 bases and J by 5 bases; unmatched bases: 4. The CDR3 is 16 residues long. The CDR3, as DNA: TGCGCCAGCAGCCGGGGACTAGCGGGGGGTAACAATGAGCAGTTCTTC. Translated, it gives CASSRGLAGGNNEQFF.